Below are 26 T cell receptor beta chains sequenced from a single sample in a study of cytomegalovirus exposure and HLA in healthy donors. 60 Vbeta and 13 Jbeta primers were used in PCR. Produced via immunoSEQ multiplex PCR; TCRdb's table is partial and in-frame only. The sample holds approximately 120,000 clones, less than 85% seen once. Sequencing was performed on PBMCs. The receptors shown here come from a man in his thirties or forties in good health and CMV-seropositive.

The genes are TRBV19 and TRBJ2-5; possibly TRBD2 for D (5 bases). The J call is in doubt because the DNA end fits TRBJ2-7 better. Germline CDR1 LNHDA, CDR2 SQIVND (reference sequence). The CDR3 consists of 13 residues. CDR3 protein: CASGGGALYEQYF. For the CDR3, the DNA is TGTGCCAGCGGAGGAGGAGCCCTGTACGAGCAGTACTTC.

The chain has TRBV10-3 and TRBJ2-7; D may be TRBD1 (6 bases). Germline lookup yields CDR1 ENHRY and CDR2 SYGVKD. V was shortened by 6 bases and J by 3 bases, with 12 bases between the two germline ends. This CDR3 has 13 residues. The CDR3 region is CAISRQGNYEQYF. CDR3 coding DNA: TGTGCCATCAGCCGGCAGGGGAACTACGAGCAGTACTTC.

This clone was observed once. The V gene is TRBV9, the J gene TRBJ1-1; no definite D call. The ends were cut back, 4 bases at V and 5 bases at J, with 12 bases in the middle. This CDR3 is 13 amino acids long. Germline CDR1 SGDLS, CDR2 YYNGEE. The CDR3 sequence is CASSLGAGTEAFF. Here the CDR3 DNA reads TGTGCCAGCAGCCTCGGTGCAGGAACTGAAGCTTTCTTT.

A remark on this clone: Other DNA sequences in this sample translate to the same CDR3. CDR3 sequence: CASSLTGTSSGNTIYF. Written as DNA, the CDR3 is TGTGCCAGCAGCTTAACAGGGACAAGCTCCGGAAACACCATATATTTT. The chain carries TRBV7-3 and TRBJ1-3; D perhaps matches TRBD1 (6 bases). The CDR3 spans 16 residues. The V gene lost 0 bases and the J gene lost 4 bases, with 13 bases spanning the gap. Germline assignment: CDR1 SGHTA and CDR2 FQGTGA.

This clone has a handful of counts. The V and J genes are TRBV9 and TRBJ1-2; D is possibly TRBD1 (5 bases). Germline V gene data show CDR1 as SGDLS and CDR2 as YYNGEE. The CDR3 loop spans 12 amino acids. The ends were cut back, 3 bases at V and 8 bases at J, with 11 bases in the middle. For the CDR3, the DNA is TGTGCCAGCAGCGCGGGACGGGAGGGCTACACCTTC. The encoded protein is CASSAGREGYTF.

The V and J genes are TRBV19 and TRBJ1-2; D gene unclear. CDR3 length equals 14 residues. From germline, CDR1 is LNHDA and CDR2 SQIVND (reference sequence). V lost 0 bases and J 7 bases, leaving 12 bases between the germline ends. The CDR3 spells CASSIDATVRGYTF. CDR3 coding DNA: TGTGCCAGTAGTATAGATGCTACAGTTCGTGGCTACACCTTC.

The V and J genes are TRBV9 and TRBJ2-3, with TRBD2 identical over 9 bases. This CDR3 has 18 amino acids. V gave up 3 bases and J gave up 6 bases; unmatched junction bases: 17. Germline CDR1 is SGDLS and CDR2 is YYNGEE. CDR3 sequence (DNA): TGTGCCAGCAGCGATGATGGGACTGGCGGGGGGGGAGGGGATACGCAGTATTTT. Encoded protein: CASSDDGTGGGGGDTQYF.

Notes on this clone: Sequence at one end of the junction differs from germline and may be a read error. The chain joins TRBV29-1 to TRBJ2-3; TRBD1 aligns across 10 bases. The CDR3 length is 14 residues. Germline V CDR1 and CDR2: SQVTM, ANQGSEA. CDR3 loop: CSVRTGGNSETQYF. DNA for the CDR3: TGCAGCGTGCGGACAGGGGGAAATTCAGAAACGCAGTATTTT.

The chain employs TRBV6-5 and TRBJ1-1, with unresolved D. Deletions cut 6 bases from V and 3 bases from J, with 14 bases between. The CDR3 length is 14 residues. The germline V gene has CDR1 MNHEY and CDR2 SVGAGI. CDR3 loop: CASSSRSVDTEAFF. CDR3 DNA sequence: TGTGCCAGCAGCTCGAGGTCGGTAGACACTGAAGCTTTCTTT.

The V gene is TRBV19, the J gene TRBJ2-5; D is ambiguous. V dropped 0 bases and J dropped 1 base, with 3 bases sitting between them. This CDR3 has 13 amino acids. Germline CDR1 is LNHDA and CDR2 is SQIVND (reference sequence). The chain's CDR3 is CASSIEAQETQYF. The DNA of the CDR3 is TGTGCCAGTAGTATAGAGGCCCAAGAGACCCAGTACTTC. Supplemented by reference TRBV19 and TRBJ2-5, the full variable domain reads DGGITQSPKYLFRKEGQNVTLSCEQNLNHDAMYWYRQDPGQGLRLIYYSQIVNDFQKGDIAEGYSVSREKKESFPLTVTSAQKNPTAFYLCASSIEAQETQYFGPGTRLLVL.

The chain has TRBV30 and TRBJ2-5, with 12 bases matching TRBD2. Germline CDR1 is GTSNPN and CDR2 is SVGIG (reference sequence). The CDR3 totals 14 residues. The ends lost 5 bases at V and 5 bases at J; junction bases unmatched: 6. This CDR3 is CAWGLAGFWETQYF. The CDR3 coding sequence is TGTGCCTGGGGACTAGCGGGGTTTTGGGAGACCCAGTACTTC.

The V call is TRBV9, the J call TRBJ2-2; D is perhaps TRBD2 (6 bases). Germline lookup yields CDR1 SGDLS and CDR2 YYNGEE. V lost 4 bases, J lost 1 base, and 17 bases lay in between. This CDR3 spans 17 amino acids. As DNA, the CDR3 is TGTGCCAGCAGCCCCATGGTAGGGACTCTGAACACCGGGGAGCTGTTTTTT. It is translated as CASSPMVGTLNTGELFF.

This clone has only one observation. The chain joins TRBV6-5 to TRBJ2-7, with D unclear. Germline values: CDR1 MNHEY, CDR2 SVGAGI. The CDR3 spans 13 residues. The V end was cut by 6 bases, the J end by 3 bases, with 12 bases between. The CDR3 bases are TGTGCCAGCAGCCCCCAGGCCCTCTACGAGCAGTACTTC. It specifies CASSPQALYEQYF.

The chain joins TRBV27 to TRBJ2-7; 8 bases match TRBD1. The CDR3 consists of 14 residues. V lost 2 bases and J lost 7; bases outside the gene matches: 7. Germline V lookup: CDR1 MNHEY, CDR2 SMNVEV (reference sequence). This CDR3 reads CASSLMAGGEEQYF. In nucleotides, the CDR3 is TGTGCCAGCAGTTTAATGGCAGGGGGCGAAGAGCAGTACTTC.

Here the CDR3 DNA reads TGTGCCAGCAGTTTGGGGCAATCCTACAATGAGCAGTTCTTC. Protein product: CASSLGQSYNEQFF. The rearrangement links TRBV28 to TRBJ2-1; D possibly corresponds to TRBD1 (5 bases). Germline assignment: CDR1 MDHEN and CDR2 SYDVKM. The CDR3 has 14 amino acids. Deletions cut 3 bases from V and 1 base from J, with 7 bases between.

A few counts support this clone. The V gene is TRBV6-6, the J gene TRBJ2-1, with 10 nucleotides matching TRBD1. This CDR3 has 14 residues. CDR1 MNHNY and CDR2 SVGAGI come from the germline V gene (reference sequence). The trim removed 8 bases at V and 8 bases at J, leaving 9 bases unmatched. The CDR3 protein is CASLGGQGTDEQFF. The CDR3 nucleotides are TGTGCCAGCCTAGGGGGACAGGGGACAGATGAGCAGTTCTTC.

CDR3 region: CASKGPPGGNSPLHF. CDR3 DNA: TGTGCCAGTAAGGGGCCACCAGGCGGTAATTCACCCCTCCACTTT. V is TRBV19 and J is TRBJ1-6; tentative D call: TRBD1 (5 bases). Trimming pared 7 bases from V and 6 bases from J, leaving 16 bases between. This CDR3 is 15 amino acids long. Germline CDR1 is LNHDA and CDR2 is SQIVND (reference sequence).

DNA of the CDR3: TGTGCCAGCAGTTTCCGGGACAGATCAGAAAAACTGTTTTTT. Its protein product is CASSFRDRSEKLFF. V usage is TRBV28 and J usage is TRBJ1-4, with 7 positions matching TRBD1. The germline gives CDR1 MDHEN, CDR2 SYDVKM. Trimming cost V 3 bases and J 8 bases; bases outside gene matches: 6. The CDR3 covers 14 residues. The variable domain in full, completed from reference TRBV28 and TRBJ1-4, reads DVKVTQSSRYLVKRTGEKVFLECVQDMDHENMFWYRQDPGLGLRLIYFSYDVKMKEKGDIPEGYSVSREKKERFSLILESASTNQTSMYLCASSFRDRSEKLFFGSGTQLSVL.

This clone was seen only a few times. The V call is TRBV29-1, the J call TRBJ1-1; D not certain. The CDR3 runs to 12 residues. V lost 7 bases to trimming and J lost 1 base, with 10 bases between them. Germline V gene data show CDR1 as SQVTM and CDR2 as ANQGSEA. DNA for the CDR3: TGCAGCGGCGTGGGCTGGAACACTGAAGCTTTCTTT. Its translation is CSGVGWNTEAFF.

V is TRBV19 and J is TRBJ1-4, with D unresolved. Trimming removed 6 bases from V and 0 bases from J, with 11 bases in between. The CDR3 spans 15 residues. Germline CDR1 is LNHDA and CDR2 is SQIVND (reference sequence). DNA for the CDR3: TGTGCCAGTAGCGAGGGAATTGCAACTAATGAAAAACTGTTTTTT. Translating it yields CASSEGIATNEKLFF.

The sample holds one count of this clone. The rearrangement joins TRBV7-2 to TRBJ1-2, with 8 bases matching TRBD1. CDR1 is SGHTA, CDR2 FQGNSA, per germline. There are 16 residues in the CDR3. V was pared by 6 bases and J by 2 bases, with 11 bases of the junction left unmatched. CDR3 in DNA: TGTGCCAGCAGAAATAACAGGGGGAGAGAAAACTATGGCTACACCTTC. Protein product: CASRNNRGRENYGYTF.

The chain carries TRBV6-5 and TRBJ1-4; 10 bases agree with TRBD1. This CDR3 contains 15 residues. From germline, CDR1 is MNHEY and CDR2 SVGAGI. With V trimmed by 4 bases and J by 8 bases, 7 bases remained unmatched. The CDR3 loop is CASSFDRGQGEKLFF. The CDR3 DNA reads as TGTGCCAGCAGTTTTGACAGGGGGCAGGGGGAAAAACTGTTTTTT.

The rearrangement links TRBV29-1 to TRBJ1-1, with 10 bases fitting TRBD1. Unmatched junction bases numbered 7, after V lost 4 bases and J lost 5 bases. Germline CDR1 and CDR2: SQVTM and ANQGSEA. This CDR3 contains 14 residues. CDR3 residues: CSVVVGTGETEAFF. As DNA, the CDR3 is TGCAGCGTTGTAGTTGGGACAGGGGAGACTGAAGCTTTCTTT.

This clone was seen only once. V usage is TRBV18 and J usage is TRBJ1-1, with 7 bases identical to TRBD1. The CDR3 runs to 15 residues. Per germline, CDR1 KGHSH and CDR2 LQKENI. The trim removed 1 base at V and 3 bases at J, leaving 5 bases unmatched. CDR3 coding DNA: TGTGCCAGCTCACCACGACAGGGTAGCGACACTGAAGCTTTCTTT. Amino acids: CASSPRQGSDTEAFF.

The CDR3 loop is CASSQAGGRTGELFF. DNA for the CDR3: TGCGCCAGCAGCCAAGCAGGGGGCCGCACCGGGGAGCTGTTTTTT. The V gene is TRBV4-1, the J gene TRBJ2-2, with 8 bases lining up with TRBD1. V dropped 1 base and J dropped 4; count of bases not matched to a gene: 2. Germline CDR1 MGHRA, CDR2 YSYEKL. The CDR3 extends over 15 amino acids.

The gene calls are TRBV2 and TRBJ1-2; D gene uncertain. V lost 2 bases to trimming and J lost 3 bases, with 16 bases between them. Germline lookup yields CDR1 SNHLY and CDR2 FYNNEI. This CDR3 spans 16 amino acids. The CDR3 DNA is TGTGCCAGCAGTGAATTAGCTTCTGAATGGGACTATGGCTACACCTTC. Translated, it gives CASSELASEWDYGYTF.